This TCR beta chain comes out of a study of response to subunit inactivated influenza vaccine. TCRdb fed the RT-PCR reads into MiXCR, producing one record per CDR3 protein. The sample lists roughly 700,000 distinct CDR3 sequences, around 14% seen once, with around 7% in the top ten. Points from the study as a whole: The authors suggested that few new T cells are recruited per seasonal influenza vaccination.

For this clonotype: Its specificity is not known.

The germline CDR1 and CDR2 sequences are SGHDN and FVKESK. V lost 5 bases and J 1 base, leaving 14 bases between the germline ends. The CDR3 is 15 residues long. The chain links TRBV14 to TRBJ2-5, with D tentatively TRBD2 (7 bases). The starting material was PBMCs from blood, obtained approximately 15 days before vaccination. The TCR sequence derives from a man aged 45-60 years who received an inactivated influenza vaccine. The CDR3 loop reads CASSARRGLQETQYF. CDR3 DNA: TGTGCCAGCAGCGCCCGGCGGGGGCTCCAAGAGACCCAGTACTTC. Combining the CDR3 with reference TRBV14 and TRBJ2-5 gives the whole variable domain EAGVTQFPSHSVIEKGQTVTLRCDPISGHDNLYWYRRVMGKEIKFLLHFVKESKQDESGMPNNRFLAERTGGTYSTLKVQPAELEDSGVYFCASSARRGLQETQYFGPGTRLLVL.